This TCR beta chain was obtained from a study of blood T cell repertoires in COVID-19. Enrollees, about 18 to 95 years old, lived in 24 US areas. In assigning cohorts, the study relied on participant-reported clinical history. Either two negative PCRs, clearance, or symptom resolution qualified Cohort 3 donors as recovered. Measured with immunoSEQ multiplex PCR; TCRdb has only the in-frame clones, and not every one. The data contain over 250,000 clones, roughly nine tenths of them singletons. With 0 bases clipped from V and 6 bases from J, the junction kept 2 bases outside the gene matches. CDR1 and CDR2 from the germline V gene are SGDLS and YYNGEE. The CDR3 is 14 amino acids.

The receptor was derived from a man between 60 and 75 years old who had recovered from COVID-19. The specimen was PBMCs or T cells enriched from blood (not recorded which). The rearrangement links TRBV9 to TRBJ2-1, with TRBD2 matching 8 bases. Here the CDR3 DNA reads TGTGCCAGCAGCGTAGCCGGGACTAGCAATGAGCAGTTCTTC. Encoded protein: CASSVAGTSNEQFF.